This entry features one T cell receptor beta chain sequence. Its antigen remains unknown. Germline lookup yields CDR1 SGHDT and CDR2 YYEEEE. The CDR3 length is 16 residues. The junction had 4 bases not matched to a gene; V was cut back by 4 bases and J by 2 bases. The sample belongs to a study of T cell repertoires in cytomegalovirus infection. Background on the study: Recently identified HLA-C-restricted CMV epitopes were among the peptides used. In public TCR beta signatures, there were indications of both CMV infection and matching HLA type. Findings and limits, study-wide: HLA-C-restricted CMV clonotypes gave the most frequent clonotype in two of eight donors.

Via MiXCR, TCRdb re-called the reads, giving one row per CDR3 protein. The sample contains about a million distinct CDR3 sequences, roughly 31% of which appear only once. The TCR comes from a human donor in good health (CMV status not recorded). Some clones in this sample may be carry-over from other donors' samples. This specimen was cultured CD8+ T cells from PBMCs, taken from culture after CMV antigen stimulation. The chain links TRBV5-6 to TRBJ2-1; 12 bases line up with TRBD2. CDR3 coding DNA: TGTGCCAGCAGCATTAGACTAGCGGGGGCCTACAATGAGCAGTTCTTC. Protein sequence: CASSIRLAGAYNEQFF.